These 13 T cell receptor beta chains share one sample of origin, sequenced in a study of spatial heterogeneity in lung cancer. TCRdb called the 5' RACE reads again in MiXCR, with one record for every CDR3 protein. Of roughly 15,000 distinct CDR3 sequences in the sample, about a fifth were seen once. Time point of the sample: blood at routine non-recurrence follow-up after resection. This specimen was PBMCs, taken at follow-up. Receptor source: a male donor with early-stage non-small cell lung cancer.

This chain uses TRBV5-1 with TRBJ1-3, with D perhaps matching TRBD1 (5 bases). V was cut by 3 bases and J by 0 bases, with 10 bases left in between. The CDR3 totals 15 residues. Looked up from germline, CDR1 is SGHRS and CDR2 is YFSETQ. In DNA, the CDR3 is TGCGCCAGCAGCTCGGGACCGAACTCTGGAAACACCATATATTTT. Its protein is CASSSGPNSGNTIYF.

For this clonotype: Lacking the conserved final phenylalanine or tryptophan, this CDR3 likely reflects a read error. This chain joins TRBV7-7 and TRBJ1-2; TRBD1 might be the D (5 bases). CDR1 SSHAT and CDR2 FNYEAQ come from the germline V gene (reference sequence). The CDR3 covers 14 residues. In nucleotides, the CDR3 is TGTGCTAGCAGCAGAGATGGGGGGAACTATGGCTACACCATC. It codes for CASSRDGGNYGYTI.

The chain carries TRBV2 and TRBJ1-2; tentatively, D is TRBD1 (6 bases). The CDR3 covers 14 residues. The germline V gene has CDR1 SNHLY and CDR2 FYNNEI. V lost 3 bases and J lost 2, with 10 bases in between. CDR3 amino acids: CASSDQGLNYGYTF. CDR3 DNA sequence: TGTGCCAGCAGTGATCAGGGGCTGAACTATGGCTACACCTTC.

In this sample, this clonotype turned up a few times. The chain uses TRBV7-6 and TRBJ1-2; TRBD1 is a possible D gene (5 bases). Germline V CDR1 and CDR2: SGHVS, FNYEAQ. The CDR3 consists of 15 residues. V was shortened by 5 bases and J by 4 bases, with 17 bases between the two germline ends. CDR3 sequence reads: CASSPGTEGVYGYTF. The DNA of the CDR3 is TGTGCCAGCAGCCCCGGGACGGAGGGAGTCTATGGCTACACCTTC.

This clonotype was seen many times. This rearrangement joins TRBV7-2 to TRBJ2-3; 9 bases match TRBD2. Germline CDR1 SGHTA, CDR2 FQGNSA. The ends lost 3 bases at V and 4 bases at J; junction bases unmatched: 5. The CDR3 runs to 15 residues. The CDR3 coding sequence is TGTGCCAGCAGCTTCCGGCGGGGGGGGGCAGATACGCAGTATTTT. Translating gives CASSFRRGGADTQYF.

This clonotype turned up a few times. The chain carries TRBV19 and TRBJ1-4; D might be TRBD1 (5 bases). This CDR3 contains 14 residues. From germline, CDR1 is LNHDA and CDR2 SQIVND (reference sequence). Trimming took 5 bases from V and 7 from J, leaving 14 bases between them. CDR3 DNA sequence: TGTGCCAGTAGTGCCCAGGGTCGTTCTGAAAAACTGTTTTTT. Protein: CASSAQGRSEKLFF.

The rearrangement uses TRBV20-1 and TRBJ1-1; D is undetermined. CDR1 and CDR2 from the germline V gene are DFQATT and SNEGSKA (reference sequence). There are 13 residues in the CDR3. Trimming removed 4 bases at V and 3 bases at J, with 12 bases between. The DNA of the CDR3 is TGCAGTGCTACGTCCAGGTGGGACACTGAAGCTTTCTTT. Translating it yields CSATSRWDTEAFF.

The genes are TRBV9 and TRBJ2-3; D is ambiguous. The CDR3 covers 14 residues. CDR1 is SGDLS, CDR2 YYNGEE, per germline. V was cut by 0 bases and J by 0 bases, with 5 bases left in between. CDR3 nucleotide sequence: TGTGCCAGCAGCGTAGATCCGAGCACAGATACGCAGTATTTT. It translates to CASSVDPSTDTQYF.

This clonotype was recorded many times. The chain is built from TRBV7-8 and TRBJ2-5; 11 bases agree with TRBD1. With V trimmed by 5 bases and J by 5 bases, 7 bases remained unmatched. The CDR3 covers 15 residues. CDR1 SGHVS and CDR2 FQNEAQ come from the germline V gene. The CDR3 nucleotides read TGTGCCAGCAGCCACCGGGACAGGGGGTTGGAGACCCAGTACTTC. Translated: CASSHRDRGLETQYF.

The chain is built from TRBV10-3 and TRBJ2-6; no reliable D call. This CDR3 spans 16 amino acids. CDR1 and CDR2 (germline): ENHRY, SYGVKD. V lost 2 bases to trimming and J lost 0 bases, with 8 bases between them. The CDR3: CAISERHHSGANVLTF. The CDR3 DNA follows: TGTGCCATCAGTGAGCGGCACCACTCTGGGGCCAACGTCCTGACTTTC.

The chain links TRBV3-1 to TRBJ1-2, with D tentatively TRBD1 (5 bases). Deletions cut 0 bases from V and 3 bases from J, with 14 bases between. Germline CDR1 reads LGHDT; CDR2 reads YNNKEL (reference sequence). The CDR3 consists of 16 residues. The CDR3 DNA follows: TGTGCCAGCAGCCAAGAAGCGGCTCGGGGGGACTATGGCTACACCTTC. The encoded protein is CASSQEAARGDYGYTF. Filled out from reference TRBV3-1 and TRBJ1-2, the complete variable domain reads DTAVSQTPKYLVTQMGNDKSIKCEQNLGHDTMYWYKQDSKKFLKIMFSYNNKELIINETVPNRFSPKSPDKAHLNLHINSLELGDSAVYFCASSQEAARGDYGYTFGSGTRLTVV.

This rearrangement joins TRBV2 to TRBJ2-1, with unresolved D. The CDR3 runs 13 residues. Germline CDR1 reads SNHLY; CDR2 reads FYNNEI. With 6 bases removed from V and 8 bases from J, the gap between germline ends came to 14 bases. CDR3 region: CASRTAVIDEQFF. The CDR3 bases are TGTGCCAGCAGGACGGCAGTGATCGATGAGCAGTTCTTC.

This clonotype was counted at least ten times. This chain connects TRBV27 to TRBJ2-7; D is ambiguous. The V gene's germline CDR1 is MNHEY and CDR2 SMNVEV (reference sequence). The CDR3 has 12 amino acids. Trimming cost V 2 bases and J 3 bases, with 5 bases left between them. CDR3 coding DNA: TGTGCCAGCAGTTTAATCGGCTACGAGCAGTACTTC. It is translated as CASSLIGYEQYF.